These T cell receptor beta chains were read from a single sample in a study of shared clonotypes between healthy human individuals. This table comes from immunoSEQ multiplex PCR, and its TCRdb copy is limited to in-frame clones, with some not included. The sample lists just over 2,000,000 clones, 90% to 95% seen once, with 0.13% in the top ten. Sequenced: naive CD4+ T cells sorted from blood. These receptors originate from a man between 18 and 29 years old in good health. Each CDR3 is given with its conserved first and last residue. A D gene is named only where the DNA matches it firmly. Clone size, where shown, is once, few, many, or a class for clones that have expanded.

length	J	D	V	size	CDR3	DNA
15	TRBJ2-3	.	TRBV18	once	CASSEIGASTDTQYF	TGTGCCAGCTCAGAGATAGGGGCTAGCACAGATACGCAGTATTTT
14	TRBJ2-5	TRBD1	TRBV5-1	once	CASSLGKTGETQYF	TGCGCCAGCAGCTTGGGGAAGACAGGGGAGACCCAGTACTTC
14	TRBJ1-1	TRBD1	TRBV29-1	.	CSVAAGTANTEAFF	TGCAGCGTTGCAGCCGGGACAGCAAACACTGAAGCTTTCTTT
13	TRBJ1-2	.	TRBV11-2	.	CASSLAGNYGYTF	TGTGCCAGCAGCTTAGCGGGGAACTATGGCTACACCTTC
12	TRBJ2-7	TRBD2	TRBV30	.	CAWSDAGGRKYF	TGTGCCTGGAGTGATGCGGGGGGTCGAAAGTACTTC
14	TRBJ2-5	TRBD2	TRBV5-1	.	CASSPTSGGPSQYF	TGCGCCAGCAGCCCGACTAGCGGGGGGCCATCCCAGTACTTC
19	TRBJ2-6	TRBD1	TRBV15	.	CATSRAWTGGGSGANVLTF	TGTGCCACCAGCAGAGCCTGGACAGGGGGTGGCTCTGGGGCCAACGTCCTGACTTTC
14	TRBJ1-1	TRBD1	TRBV29-1	.	CSVERQGDYSEAFF	TGCAGCGTTGAACGACAGGGGGATTATTCTGAAGCTTTCTTT
16	TRBJ2-7	TRBD1	TRBV10-1	.	CASSEVRDRPSYEQYF	TGCGCCAGCAGTGAGGTTCGGGACAGGCCCTCCTACGAGCAGTACTTC
15	TRBJ2-5	.	TRBV5-6	.	CASSLGQGIQETQYF	TGTGCCAGCAGCTTGGGGCAGGGGATTCAAGAGACCCAGTACTTC
15	TRBJ2-5	.	TRBV6-1	.	CASSEVTGSQETQYF	TGTGCCAGCAGTGAAGTAACAGGGAGCCAAGAGACCCAGTACTTC
13	TRBJ2-7	.	TRBV7-9	few	CASSLAGGYEQYF	TGTGCCAGCAGCTTAGCGGGCGGCTACGAGCAGTACTTC
14	TRBJ2-3	.	TRBV10-3	.	CAAGRGASTDTQYF	TGTGCCGCCGGGCGGGGTGCTAGCACAGATACGCAGTATTTT
18	TRBJ2-1	TRBD2	TRBV7-2	.	CASSPPGLALGPYNEQFF	TGTGCCAGCAGCCCACCGGGACTAGCGTTGGGTCCCTACAATGAGCAGTTCTTC
14	TRBJ2-2	.	TRBV5-1	.	CASSLGTSTGELFF	TGCGCCAGCAGCCTAGGGACCTCCACCGGGGAGCTGTTTTTT
11	TRBJ2-1	TRBD1	TRBV20-1	.	CSSRGLREQFF	TGCAGTAGCAGGGGGCTTCGGGAGCAGTTCTTC
15	TRBJ2-5	.	TRBV15	.	CATSRDLLRGETQYF	TGTGCCACCAGCAGGGACCTACTAAGGGGAGAGACCCAGTACTTC
15	TRBJ2-5	.	TRBV5-1	.	CASSLLATGPAAQYF	TGCGCCAGCAGCTTGTTGGCCACCGGCCCAGCGGCCCAGTACTTC
15	TRBJ2-7	.	TRBV6-1	.	CASSEAVGASYEQYF	TGTGCCAGCAGTGAAGCGGTGGGGGCCTCCTACGAGCAGTACTTC
13	TRBJ2-7	.	TRBV29-1	.	CSVAGTLTYEQYF	TGCAGCGTTGCCGGGACACTCACCTACGAGCAGTACTTC
14	TRBJ2-7	TRBD1	TRBV7-2	.	CASSPRQGAYEQYF	TGTGCCAGCAGCCCGCGACAGGGCGCCTACGAGCAGTACTTC
17	TRBJ2-5	TRBD1	TRBV15	.	CATSRTPTGRGQETQYF	TGTGCCACCAGCAGAACCCCGACAGGGCGAGGTCAAGAGACCCAGTACTTC
13	TRBJ1-1	TRBD1	TRBV5-4	.	CASSQDRVTEAFF	TGTGCCAGCAGCCAGGACAGGGTCACTGAAGCTTTCTTT
13	TRBJ1-6	.	TRBV14	.	CASSHQTAPPLHF	TGTGCCAGCAGCCATCAGACAGCCCCACCCCTCCACTTT
17	TRBJ1-4	.	TRBV19	.	CASSIDRWRTGGEKLFF	TGTGCCAGTAGTATAGATCGTTGGCGTACCGGGGGTGAAAAACTGTTTTTT
13	TRBJ1-2	.	TRBV30	.	CAWRFRGGYGYTF	TGTGCCTGGAGGTTTAGGGGCGGCTATGGCTACACCTTC
15	TRBJ2-1	TRBD1	TRBV2	.	CASRTGTGPYNEQFF	TGTGCCAGCAGGACCGGGACAGGTCCCTACAATGAGCAGTTCTTC
16	TRBJ2-7	TRBD2	TRBV5-6	.	CASSLGLAGAFYEQYF	TGTGCCAGCAGCTTAGGACTAGCGGGGGCCTTCTACGAGCAGTACTTC
14	TRBJ2-7	.	TRBV5-1	.	CASSFTGSPYEQYF	TGCGCCAGCAGCTTCACAGGGTCGCCCTACGAGCAGTACTTC
13	TRBJ1-5	TRBD1	TRBV6-1	.	CASRTGGSQPQHF	TGTGCCAGCAGGACAGGGGGCAGTCAGCCCCAGCATTTT
14	TRBJ2-3	TRBD2	TRBV28	.	CASTLPGGADTQYF	TGTGCCAGCACCCTCCCCGGGGGGGCAGATACGCAGTATTTT
14	TRBJ2-7	.	TRBV5-1	.	CASSPAGQIYEQYF	TGCGCCAGCAGCCCAGCGGGACAGATCTACGAGCAGTACTTC
14	TRBJ2-7	TRBD1	TRBV19	many	CASSNGQGGYEQYF	TGTGCCAGTAGTAACGGACAGGGCGGGTACGAGCAGTACTTC
15	TRBJ2-5	TRBD1	TRBV11-2	.	CASSLDGQGEETQYF	TGTGCCAGCAGCTTAGATGGTCAGGGGGAAGAGACCCAGTACTTC
13	TRBJ1-1	.	TRBV6-5	once	CASSRTLNTEAFF	TGTGCCAGCAGTCGAACATTGAACACTGAAGCTTTCTTT
14	TRBJ2-7	TRBD1	TRBV6-1	.	CASSEAGTGYEQYF	TGTGCCAGCAGTGAAGCCGGGACAGGCTACGAGCAGTACTTC
16	TRBJ2-2	TRBD1	TRBV4-1	.	CASSQDSGQGSGELFF	TGCGCCAGCAGCCAAGATTCCGGACAGGGGTCCGGGGAGCTGTTTTTT
12	TRBJ2-3	.	TRBV27	few	CASSFSTDTQYF	TGTGCCAGCAGTTTTAGCACAGATACGCAGTATTTT
19	TRBJ1-1	.	TRBV7-3	once	CASSLTRGTSDVANTEAFF	TGTGCCAGCAGCTTAACCCGTGGGACTTCAGATGTCGCGAACACTGAAGCTTTCTTT
14	TRBJ1-6	.	TRBV7-2	.	CASSLSADNSPLHF	TGTGCCAGCAGCTTAAGTGCAGATAATTCACCCCTCCACTTT
12	TRBJ2-1	TRBD2	TRBV29-1	.	CSVTGTSARLFF	TGCAGCGTCACCGGGACTAGCGCTAGACTGTTCTTC
19	TRBJ2-5	TRBD2	TRBV18	.	CASSPPGGGGRASIETQYF	TGTGCCAGCTCACCACCGGGCGGTGGCGGGAGGGCCTCAATAGAGACCCAGTACTTC
17	TRBJ2-1	.	TRBV19	.	CASSTYPAGRTYNEQFF	TGTGCCAGTAGTACCTACCCGGCAGGTAGGACCTACAATGAGCAGTTCTTC
13	TRBJ1-1	.	TRBV29-1	.	CSVLSTLSTEAFF	TGCAGCGTTCTCTCGACCTTGTCGACTGAAGCTTTCTTT
15	TRBJ1-2	.	TRBV5-1	.	CASSLGTGTNYGYTF	TGCGCCAGCAGCTTGGGTACAGGGACTAACTATGGCTACACCTTC
13	TRBJ1-1	.	TRBV30	.	CAWADRVDTEAFF	TGTGCCTGGGCCGACAGAGTGGATACTGAAGCTTTCTTT
16	TRBJ1-5	.	TRBV28	.	CASSSHGEGDNQPQHF	TGTGCCAGCAGTTCCCACGGGGAGGGAGACAATCAGCCCCAGCATTTT
15	TRBJ2-1	.	TRBV7-9	.	CASSLAGASYNEQFF	TGTGCCAGCAGCTTAGCGGGAGCGAGCTACAATGAGCAGTTCTTC
14	TRBJ2-1	TRBD2	TRBV7-2	.	CASSLGTSGNEQFF	TGTGCCAGCAGCTTAGGGACTAGCGGGAATGAGCAGTTCTTC
19	TRBJ2-1	TRBD2	TRBV11-2	.	CASSPDGLAGGRRYNEQFF	TGTGCCAGCAGCCCCGACGGCCTAGCGGGAGGGCGTCGGTACAATGAGCAGTTCTTC
14	TRBJ2-7	.	TRBV18	once	CASSLFGRGDEQYF	TGTGCCAGCTCACTCTTCGGACGAGGGGACGAGCAGTACTTC
14	TRBJ1-3	.	TRBV7-2	.	CASSFLGEGNTIYF	TGTGCCAGCAGCTTTTTGGGAGAGGGAAACACCATATATTTT
13	TRBJ2-3	TRBD2	TRBV10-3	.	CAITSGSSDTQYF	TGTGCCATCACTAGCGGGAGTTCAGATACGCAGTATTTT
17	TRBJ1-1	.	TRBV28	once	CASSPNRGAVPNTEAFF	TGTGCCAGCAGTCCCAACCGGGGGGCAGTCCCGAACACTGAAGCTTTCTTT
16	TRBJ2-6	.	TRBV5-1	.	CASSLGSNSGANVLTF	TGCGCCAGCAGCTTGGGCAGTAACTCTGGGGCCAACGTCCTGACTTTC
15	TRBJ2-1	TRBD2	TRBV11-2	.	CASSDGLAAGNEQFF	TGTGCCAGCAGCGACGGACTAGCGGCGGGGAATGAGCAGTTCTTC
12	TRBJ2-1	.	TRBV6-1	.	CASSKGGNEQFF	TGTGCCAGCAGCAAAGGGGGGAATGAGCAGTTCTTC
14	TRBJ1-2	TRBD1	TRBV5-1	.	CASSGGFGQAVYTF	TGTGCCAGCAGCGGGGGCTTCGGACAGGCTGTATACACCTTC